Listed below are T cell receptor beta chains from one sample, sequenced in a study of cytomegalovirus exposure and HLA in healthy donors. Clones were sequenced by immunoSEQ multiplex PCR, and TCRdb holds only the in-frame ones, with some missing. Of under 250,000 clones listed, approximately 87% are singletons. Sequenced input: PBMCs. These receptors originate from a woman between 18 and 29 years old in good health and CMV-seronegative. The conserved cysteine and the conserved F or W are not part of the CDR3 here. The D gene is left open where the match is weak.

v_call | d_call | cdr3_aa
TRBV2 | NA | ASSDIRGGAGDNTEAF
TRBV2 | NA | ASSEGPNTSYEQY
TRBV29-1 | NA | SVRADSNQPQH
TRBV6-1 | TRBD2 | ASNRLAGGEEQF
TRBV6-5 | NA | ASSYGDGNGELF
TRBV27 | NA | ASSFPGERPSGYT
TRBV2 | NA | ASSEGRQNYGYT
TRBV5-1 | TRBD2 | ASSLDPSGGEQY
TRBV7-2 | TRBD1 | ASSLQGANSPLH
TRBV6-6 | NA | ASSQDLVTQY
TRBV7-2 | NA | ASSFRPSSPLH
TRBV5-4 | TRBD2 | ASSRSASGPQEQF
TRBV5-1 | NA | ASSLVGASLQY
TRBV5-4 | NA | ASSFDASDLF
TRBV30 | NA | AWGESYNEQF
TRBV28 | TRBD2 | ASTGGSGSQETQY
TRBV30 | NA | AWRPNSSGNTIY
TRBV29-1 | NA | SVNEGREQY
TRBV30 | NA | AWKGSDTQY
TRBV6-1 | TRBD1 | ASSVGTGYNEQF
TRBV4-1 | NA | ASSHVVDLNQPQH
TRBV5-4 | NA | ASSHAGRRSSYEQY
TRBV6-1 | NA | ASSELGGGARDPYEQY
TRBV5-1 | TRBD1 | ASSGRDRAGTEAF
TRBV2 | TRBD2 | ASSAVSGSRDEQY
TRBV5-1 | NA | ASSLDGSKTGELF
TRBV5-1 | NA | ASSLAFGAGTDTQY
TRBV2 | TRBD1 | ASGGQASYEQY
TRBV11-2 | NA | ASSWSGKTGELF
TRBV5-4 | TRBD1 | ASSFRTGENEKLF